This is a list of T cell receptor beta chains from one sample in a study. One entry per CDR3 protein results from TCRdb running MiXCR on the RT-PCR reads. Of about 700,000 distinct CDR3 sequences detected, 12% to 15% appear once; the ten largest clones hold 3% to 4.5%. The sequenced sample was memory CD4+ T cells from blood. The receptors here all came from a female donor in good health, serving as a healthy control. The CDR3 runs from the conserved cysteine through the conserved F or W. A D gene is named only where the DNA matches it firmly. Only some rows state a clone size, as once, few, many or a class for expanded clones.

CDR3	DNA	J	V	D	size
CASSLNQGDSEFF	TGTGCCAGCAGCCTCAATCAGGGGGACTCGGAGTTCTTC	TRBJ2-1	TRBV7-9	.	many
CASSLGPGAPSNTEAFF	TGTGCCAGCAGCCTTGGGCCGGGGGCGCCTTCGAACACTGAAGCTTTCTTT	TRBJ1-1	TRBV12-3/TRBV12-4	.	.
CASSLGPEKETQYF	TGTGCCAGCAGCTTAGGGCCAGAGAAAGAGACCCAGTACTTC	TRBJ2-5	TRBV7-9	.	many
CASSQEQGAGDTQYF	TGCGCCAGCAGCCAAGAGCAGGGGGCAGGAGATACGCAGTATTTT	TRBJ2-3	TRBV4-1	TRBD1	many
CASSLAPGSGTGELFF	TGCGCCAGCAGCTTGGCCCCGGGGAGCGGCACCGGGGAGCTGTTTTTT	TRBJ2-2	TRBV5-1	.	.
CASRQDPALSRTQYF	TGTGCCAGCAGACAAGATCCGGCCCTCTCTAGGACCCAGTACTTC	TRBJ2-5	TRBV12-3/TRBV12-4	.	once
CASAGQGIANYGYTF	TGTGCCAGTGCCGGACAGGGGATAGCTAACTATGGCTACACCTTC	TRBJ1-2	TRBV7-8	TRBD1	.
CASRARTSGSNEQYF	TGTGCCAGCAGGGCCAGGACATCGGGGTCCAACGAGCAGTACTTC	TRBJ2-7	TRBV2	.	.
CAISPREANSGNTIYF	TGTGCCATCAGCCCGAGAGAGGCGAACTCTGGAAACACCATATATTTT	TRBJ1-3	TRBV10-3	.	many
CASSFQGADNEQFF	TGTGCCAGCAGTTTTCAAGGGGCAGACAATGAGCAGTTCTTC	TRBJ2-1	TRBV12-3/TRBV12-4	.	many
CASSLEVARVTEAFF	TGTGCCAGCAGCTTAGAAGTCGCCAGGGTCACTGAAGCTTTCTTT	TRBJ1-1	TRBV7-9	.	.
CAIRTGENNSPLHF	TGTGCCATCAGGACAGGGGAAAATAATTCACCCCTCCACTTT	TRBJ1-6	TRBV10-3	TRBD1	many
CASSLGQVTDTQYF	TGTGCCAGCAGCTTGGGACAGGTCACAGATACGCAGTATTTT	TRBJ2-3	TRBV5-6	.	many
CASSLRGGWGGNSPLHF	TGTGCCAGCAGTCTACGCGGGGGATGGGGGGGTAATTCACCCCTCCACTTT	TRBJ1-6	TRBV12-3/TRBV12-4	.	.
CASSQSEGGREKLFF	TGCGCCAGCAGCCAATCCGAGGGCGGTCGGGAAAAACTGTTTTTT	TRBJ1-4	TRBV4-3	.	many
CASSPGLAGGIEQFF	TGTGCCAGCAGTCCCGGACTAGCGGGGGGGATCGAGCAGTTCTTC	TRBJ2-1	TRBV7-2	TRBD2	.
CAISAGQNYGYTF	TGTGCCATCAGCGCGGGACAGAACTATGGCTACACCTTC	TRBJ1-2	TRBV10-3	TRBD1	many